These 14 T cell receptor beta chains came from one sample sequenced in a study of control samples from healthy donors and cancer patients. Libraries were prepared by immunoSEQ multiplex PCR; TCRdb keeps only in-frame clonotypes and omits some of them. The sample includes about 140,000 clones, roughly 89% seen only once; the top ten take approximately 7.2%. Material: blood. Receptors were obtained from a man aged 18-30 years in good health.

This chain joins TRBV4-3 and TRBJ2-7; no reliable D call. This CDR3 is 15 amino acids long. Germline V gene lookup returns CDR1 LGHNA and CDR2 YSLEER. V shed 1 base and J shed 0 bases, with 10 bases lying between them. DNA of the CDR3: TGCGCCAGCAGCCAAGTTTACATACGCTCCTACGAGCAGTACTTC. The encoded protein is CASSQVYIRSYEQYF.

The chain links TRBV27 to TRBJ1-5; D possibly corresponds to TRBD1 (5 bases). The V gene lost 3 bases and the J gene lost 6 bases, with 12 bases spanning the gap. CDR1 MNHEY and CDR2 SMNVEV come from the germline V gene (reference sequence). The CDR3 runs to 14 residues. The DNA of the CDR3 is TGTGCCAGCAGTTTGGTGGGGGGAAGTCAGCCCCAGCATTTT. It encodes CASSLVGGSQPQHF.

This chain links TRBV15 with TRBJ2-1, with 14 bases matching TRBD2. There are 17 residues in the CDR3. Trimming cost V 2 bases and J 8 bases; bases outside gene matches: 8. Germline-derived CDR1 and CDR2 are LNHNV and YYDKDF (reference sequence). CDR3 loop: CATSRSFGLAGGHEQFF. In DNA, the CDR3 is TGTGCCACCAGCAGATCATTCGGACTAGCGGGGGGTCATGAGCAGTTCTTC.

The rearrangement uses TRBV4-1 and TRBJ2-1; D uncertain. CDR1 is MGHRA and CDR2 is YSYEKL in the germline V gene. The germline V and J ends were trimmed by 0 bases and 0 bases, with 12 bases remaining between them. This CDR3 spans 17 amino acids. The CDR3 region is CASSQDSRRSSYNEQFF. For the CDR3, the DNA is TGCGCCAGCAGCCAAGATAGTAGGCGCAGCTCCTACAATGAGCAGTTCTTC.

The chain employs TRBV6-5 and TRBJ1-4; D ambiguous. From germline, CDR1 is MNHEY and CDR2 SVGAGI. Trimming removed 6 bases at V and 7 bases at J, with 15 bases between. CDR3 length: 14 residues. CDR3 region: CASSPVTLGEKLFF. CDR3 coding DNA: TGTGCCAGCAGCCCCGTGACCCTTGGTGAAAAACTGTTTTTT.

The V call is TRBV30, the J call TRBJ2-1, with D possibly being TRBD2 (6 bases). V lost 4 bases and J 5 bases, leaving 18 bases between the germline ends. The CDR3 consists of 15 residues. Germline V gives CDR1 GTSNPN, CDR2 SVGIG (reference sequence). The CDR3 DNA reads TGTGCCTGGATCAGCGGGTTGATCCCCCACAATGAGCAGTTCTTC. Translating it yields CAWISGLIPHNEQFF.

The chain recombines TRBV7-6 with TRBJ2-1; the D gene is possibly TRBD2 (7 bases). CDR1 and CDR2 from the germline V gene are SGHVS and FNYEAQ. The CDR3 length is 16 residues. V was pared by 4 bases and J by 2 bases, with 15 bases between. The CDR3 protein is CASSYLNGGPYNEQFF. CDR3 DNA sequence: TGTGCCAGCAGCTACCTAAACGGGGGGCCCTACAATGAGCAGTTCTTC.

The chain combines TRBV9 with TRBJ2-2; 7 bases are a match to TRBD1. The CDR3 spans 14 residues. The trim removed 8 bases at V and 4 bases at J, leaving 8 bases unmatched. Germline V gene sequence: CDR1 SGDLS, CDR2 YYNGEE. The CDR3 nucleotides read TGTGCCAGAAGTCCTAGGGGGCGCACCGGGGAGCTGTTTTTT. Encoded protein: CARSPRGRTGELFF. The variable domain in full, with the rest retrieved from reference TRBV9 and TRBJ2-2, is DSGVTQTPKHLITATGQRVTLRCSPRSGDLSVYWYQQSLDQGLQFLIQYYNGEERAKGNILERFSAQQFPDLHSELNLSSLELGDSALYFCARSPRGRTGELFFGEGSRLTVL.

The V call is TRBV6-6, the J call TRBJ1-2; the D is unclear. Trimming took off 2 bases at V and 8 bases at J, with 6 bases between the two ends. CDR1 MNHNY and CDR2 SVGAGI come from the germline V gene (reference sequence). This CDR3 comprises 11 residues. The DNA of the CDR3 is TGTGCCAGCAGTTACGGGAGCGGCTACACCTTC. As protein: CASSYGSGYTF.

This clone was seen just once. V usage is TRBV19 and J usage is TRBJ1-4; 8 nucleotides align to TRBD1. The CDR3 has 16 amino acids. CDR1 and CDR2 (germline): LNHDA, SQIVND (reference sequence). Losses at the gene ends were 0 bases for V and 4 bases for J; bases not matched to a gene: 4. As DNA, the CDR3 is TGTGCCAGTAGTATAGATCGGGACAGGATTAATGAAAAACTGTTTTTT. Its protein product is CASSIDRDRINEKLFF.

This rearrangement joins TRBV7-2 to TRBJ1-5; 8 nucleotides match TRBD1. The V gene's germline CDR1 is SGHTA and CDR2 FQGNSA. The CDR3 covers 16 residues. Losses at the gene ends were 1 base for V and 3 bases for J; bases not matched to a gene: 5. The CDR3 bases are TGTGCCAGCAGCTTAGGGCAGGGGGCTTTCAATCAGCCCCAGCATTTT. Translated, it gives CASSLGQGAFNQPQHF.

J is TRBJ2-1 and V is TRBV6-5, with TRBD1 identical over 9 bases. The junction had 4 bases not matched to a gene; V was cut back by 2 bases and J by 5 bases. Germline assignment: CDR1 MNHEY and CDR2 SVGAGI. The CDR3 is 15 amino acids. Written as DNA, the CDR3 is TGTGCCAGCAGTTACCGGACAGGGGTCAACAATGAGCAGTTCTTC. This sequence encodes CASSYRTGVNNEQFF.

This chain joins TRBV2 and TRBJ2-3; D remains ambiguous. Trimming stripped 4 bases from V and 5 bases from J, with 7 bases between. This CDR3 comprises 12 residues. Germline V gene data show CDR1 as SNHLY and CDR2 as FYNNEI. This CDR3 reads CASSVGIDTQYF. The CDR3 DNA reads as TGTGCCAGCAGTGTTGGGATAGATACGCAGTATTTT.

This clone was seen just once. The chain is built from TRBV4-1 and TRBJ2-7; D perhaps matches TRBD2 (6 bases). Germline V gene data show CDR1 as MGHRA and CDR2 as YSYEKL. This CDR3 is built from 13 residues. V lost 4 bases and J 7 bases, leaving 14 bases between the germline ends. In DNA form, the CDR3 reads TGCGCCAGCAGCCCGCCCCTCGCGGGGGAGCAGTACTTC. Protein sequence: CASSPPLAGEQYF.